This T cell receptor beta chain was recorded in a study of blood T cell repertoires in COVID-19. Study-level background: Samples of COVID-19 (acute and convalescent) were obtained from the United States, Italy and Spain. Sources were T cells, B-cell-depleted T cells, or PBMCs; the material itself was cDNA or gDNA.

V dropped 7 bases and J dropped 15; count of bases not matched to a gene: 11. The CDR3 consists of 13 residues. CDR1 and CDR2 from the germline V gene are SNHLY and FYNNEI. In the original analysis: Amplifying reference gene primers gave estimates of nucleated cell counts. Sequenced by immunoSEQ multiplex PCR; TCRdb stores in-frame clones only, minus some. The D gene and trimming were derived from the DNA, and the V and J assignments and clone size from that table. Of more than 95,000 clones listed, roughly 91% are singletons. This sequence was found in a human donor in a cohort sampled during active COVID-19. This rearrangement joins TRBV2 to TRBJ2-1; 11 nucleotides agree with TRBD2. The sequenced sample consisted of peripheral blood. CDR3 DNA: TGTGCCAGCATGATTAGCGGGGGGGCTAGGCCGTTCTTC. Protein: CASMISGGARPFF.